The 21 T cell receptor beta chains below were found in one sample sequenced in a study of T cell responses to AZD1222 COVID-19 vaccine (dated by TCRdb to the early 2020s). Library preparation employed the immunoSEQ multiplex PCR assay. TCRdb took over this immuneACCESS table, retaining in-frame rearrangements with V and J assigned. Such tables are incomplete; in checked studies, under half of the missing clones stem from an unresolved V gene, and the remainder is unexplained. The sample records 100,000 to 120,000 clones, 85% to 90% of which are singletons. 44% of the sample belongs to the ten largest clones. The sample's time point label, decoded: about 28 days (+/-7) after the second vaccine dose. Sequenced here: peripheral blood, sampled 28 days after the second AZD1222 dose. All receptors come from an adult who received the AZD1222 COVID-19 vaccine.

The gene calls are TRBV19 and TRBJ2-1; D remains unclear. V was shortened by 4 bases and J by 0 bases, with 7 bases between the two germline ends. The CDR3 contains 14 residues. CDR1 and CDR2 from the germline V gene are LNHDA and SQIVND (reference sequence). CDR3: CASSTYSSYNEQFF. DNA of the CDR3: TGTGCCAGTAGTACGTATAGCTCCTACAATGAGCAGTTCTTC.

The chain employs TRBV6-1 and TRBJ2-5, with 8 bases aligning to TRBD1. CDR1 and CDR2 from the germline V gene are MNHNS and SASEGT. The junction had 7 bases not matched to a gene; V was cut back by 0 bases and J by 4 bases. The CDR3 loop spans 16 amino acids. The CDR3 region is CASSEAGDRFRETQYF. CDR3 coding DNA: TGTGCCAGCAGTGAAGCCGGGGACAGGTTCAGAGAGACCCAGTACTTC.

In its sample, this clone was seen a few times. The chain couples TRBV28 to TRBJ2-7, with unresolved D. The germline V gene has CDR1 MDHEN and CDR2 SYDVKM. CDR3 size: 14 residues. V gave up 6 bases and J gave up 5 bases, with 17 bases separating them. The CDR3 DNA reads TGTGCCAGCAGCACTCCCGGACGGCGTGACGAGCAGTACTTC. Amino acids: CASSTPGRRDEQYF.

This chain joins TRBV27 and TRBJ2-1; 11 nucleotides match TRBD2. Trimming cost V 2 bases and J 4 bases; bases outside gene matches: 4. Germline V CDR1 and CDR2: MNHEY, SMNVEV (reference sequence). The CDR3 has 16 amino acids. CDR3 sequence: CASSLRGTSGYNEQFF. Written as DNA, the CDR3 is TGTGCCAGCAGTTTACGGGGGACTAGCGGATACAATGAGCAGTTCTTC.

This chain's CDR3 is CASSSQISTNLQFF. In DNA form, the CDR3 reads TGTGCCAGCAGCTCCCAGATCTCTACTAACCTACAGTTCTTC. The rearrangement links TRBV11-2 to TRBJ2-1; D unclear. CDR3 length equals 14 residues. The germline V gene has CDR1 SGHAT and CDR2 FQNNGV. Trimming took 4 bases from V and 13 from J, leaving 20 bases between them.

The CDR3 region is CASSQVVLGAVYGYTF. The CDR3 DNA is TGCGCCAGCAGCCAAGTGGTCCTCGGGGCGGTCTATGGCTACACCTTC. The gene calls are TRBV4-1 and TRBJ1-2, with D perhaps TRBD1 (5 bases). This CDR3 spans 16 amino acids. Germline V gene data show CDR1 as MGHRA and CDR2 as YSYEKL. V was trimmed by 1 base and J by 4 bases, leaving 16 bases between them.

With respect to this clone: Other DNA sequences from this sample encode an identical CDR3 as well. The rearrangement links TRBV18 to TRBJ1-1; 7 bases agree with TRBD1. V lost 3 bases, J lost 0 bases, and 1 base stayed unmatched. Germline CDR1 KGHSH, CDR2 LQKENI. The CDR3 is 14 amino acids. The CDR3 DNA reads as TGTGCCAGCTCACCGGACAGGCTGAACACTGAAGCTTTCTTT. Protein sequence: CASSPDRLNTEAFF.

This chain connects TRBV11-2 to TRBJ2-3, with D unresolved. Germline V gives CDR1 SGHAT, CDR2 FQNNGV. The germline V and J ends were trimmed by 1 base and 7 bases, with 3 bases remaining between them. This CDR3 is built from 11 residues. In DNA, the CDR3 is TGTGCCAGCAGCTTAGGTTATACGCAGTATTTT. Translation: CASSLGYTQYF.

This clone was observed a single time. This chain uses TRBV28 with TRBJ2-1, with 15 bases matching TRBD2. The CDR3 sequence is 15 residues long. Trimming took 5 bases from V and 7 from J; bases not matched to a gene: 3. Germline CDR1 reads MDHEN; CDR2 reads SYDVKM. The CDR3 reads CASSAGTSGRNEQFF. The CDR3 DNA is TGTGCCAGCAGTGCCGGGACTAGCGGGAGGAATGAGCAGTTCTTC.

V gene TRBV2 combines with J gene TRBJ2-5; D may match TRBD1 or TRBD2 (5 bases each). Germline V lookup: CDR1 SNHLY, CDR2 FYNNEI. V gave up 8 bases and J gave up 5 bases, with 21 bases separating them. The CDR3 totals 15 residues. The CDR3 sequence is CASGGGSVPTETQYF. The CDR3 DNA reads TGTGCCAGCGGGGGTGGGAGCGTCCCTACGGAGACCCAGTACTTC.

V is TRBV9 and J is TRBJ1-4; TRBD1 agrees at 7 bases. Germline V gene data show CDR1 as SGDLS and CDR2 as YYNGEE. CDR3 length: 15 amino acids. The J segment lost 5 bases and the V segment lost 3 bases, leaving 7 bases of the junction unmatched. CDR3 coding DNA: TGTGCCAGCAGCGCCCGACAGGGTGTGAATGAAAAACTGTTTTTT. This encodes CASSARQGVNEKLFF.

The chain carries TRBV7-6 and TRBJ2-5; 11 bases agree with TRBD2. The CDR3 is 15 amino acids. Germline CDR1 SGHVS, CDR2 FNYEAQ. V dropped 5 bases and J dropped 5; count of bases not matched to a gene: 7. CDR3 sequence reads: CASSRSGGVGETQYF. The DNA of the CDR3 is TGTGCCAGCAGCCGTAGCGGGGGGGTCGGGGAGACCCAGTACTTC.

CDR3 loop: CASSGLGTDFSYEQYF. The CDR3 DNA reads TGTGCCAGCAGTGGATTAGGGACTGACTTCTCCTACGAGCAGTACTTC. The chain joins TRBV4-2 to TRBJ2-7; D is perhaps TRBD2 (6 bases). Per germline, CDR1 LGHNA and CDR2 YNFKEQ. The CDR3 contains 16 residues. Between the trimmed V and J ends, which lost 6 bases and 0 bases, there was a span of 18 bases.

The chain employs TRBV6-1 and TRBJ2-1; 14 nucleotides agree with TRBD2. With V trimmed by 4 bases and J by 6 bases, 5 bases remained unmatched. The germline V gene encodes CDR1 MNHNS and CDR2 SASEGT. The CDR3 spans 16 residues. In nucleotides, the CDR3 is TGTGCCAGCAGTGCCAGACTAGCGGGAGGGGTCAATGAGCAGTTCTTC. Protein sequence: CASSARLAGGVNEQFF.

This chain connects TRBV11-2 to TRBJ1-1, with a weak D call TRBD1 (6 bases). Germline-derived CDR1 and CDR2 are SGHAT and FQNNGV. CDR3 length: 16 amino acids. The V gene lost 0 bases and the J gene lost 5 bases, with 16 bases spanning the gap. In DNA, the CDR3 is TGTGCCAGCAGCTTAGATCGCGCAGGGGCCGGGACTGAAGCTTTCTTT. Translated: CASSLDRAGAGTEAFF.

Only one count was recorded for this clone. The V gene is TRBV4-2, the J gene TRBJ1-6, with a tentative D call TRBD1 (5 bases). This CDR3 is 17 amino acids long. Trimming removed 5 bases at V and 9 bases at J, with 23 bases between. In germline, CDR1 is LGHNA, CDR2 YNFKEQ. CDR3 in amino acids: CASSTPPREGWGSPLHF. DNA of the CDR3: TGTGCCAGCAGCACCCCCCCCAGGGAGGGCTGGGGTTCACCCCTCCACTTT.

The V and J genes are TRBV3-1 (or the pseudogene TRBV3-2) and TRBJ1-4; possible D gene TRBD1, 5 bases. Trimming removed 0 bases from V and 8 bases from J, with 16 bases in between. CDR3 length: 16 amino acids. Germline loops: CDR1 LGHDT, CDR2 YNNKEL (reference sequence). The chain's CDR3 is CASSQDVFGGREKLFF. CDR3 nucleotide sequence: TGTGCCAGCAGCCAAGACGTCTTTGGGGGACGCGAAAAACTGTTTTTT.

CDR3 amino acids: CASSRTSGPYNEQFF. In DNA form, the CDR3 reads TGTGCCAGCAGCCGGACTAGCGGCCCTTACAATGAGCAGTTCTTC. V gene TRBV7-8 combines with J gene TRBJ2-1; 10 bases agree with TRBD2. Trimming at V came to 5 bases and at J to 4 bases, leaving 5 bases not matched to a gene. Germline-derived CDR1 and CDR2 are SGHVS and FQNEAQ. This CDR3 is built from 15 residues.

CDR3 protein: CASSSYREYGYTF. CDR3 nucleotides: TGTGCCAGCAGCTCTTATCGGGAATATGGCTACACCTTC. This chain links TRBV7-2 with TRBJ1-2; D is uncertain. CDR3 size: 13 residues. Germline CDR1 reads SGHTA; CDR2 reads FQGNSA. V gave up 4 bases and J gave up 5 bases, with 11 bases separating them.

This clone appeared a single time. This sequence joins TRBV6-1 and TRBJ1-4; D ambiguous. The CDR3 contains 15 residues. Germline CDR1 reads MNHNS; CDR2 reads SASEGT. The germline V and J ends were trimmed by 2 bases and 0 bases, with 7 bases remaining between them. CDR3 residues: CASSELGSTNEKLFF. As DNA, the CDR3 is TGTGCCAGCAGTGAATTAGGGTCAACTAATGAAAAACTGTTTTTT.

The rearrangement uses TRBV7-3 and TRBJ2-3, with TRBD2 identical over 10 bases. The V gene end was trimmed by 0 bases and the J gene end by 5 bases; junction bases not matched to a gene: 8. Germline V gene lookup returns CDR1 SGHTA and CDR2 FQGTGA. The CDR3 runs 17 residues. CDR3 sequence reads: CASSLTGLAGVQDTQYF. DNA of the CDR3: TGTGCCAGCAGCTTAACCGGCCTAGCGGGAGTCCAAGATACGCAGTATTTT.